This is a list of T cell receptor beta chains from one sample in a study of early T cells in non-severe SARS-CoV-2 infection. One entry per CDR3 protein results from TCRdb running MiXCR on the 5' RACE reads. The sample holds approximately 42,000 distinct CDR3 sequences, less than 8.5% seen once. The sample consisted of whole blood. The receptors shown here come from an adult who was a healthcare worker with PCR-confirmed SARS-CoV-2 infection or an uninfected control (not recorded which). The CDR3 runs from the conserved cysteine through the conserved F or W. Fields, in order: clone size, D gene, V gene, J gene, CDR3 DNA, CDR3 protein. A D gene is named only where the DNA matches it firmly. Clone size is given for some rows only: seen once, a few or many times, or a class if the clone is expanded.

-,-,TRBV4-1,TRBJ1-3,TGCGCCAGCAGCCAACACGAGTCACTCTCTGGAAACACCATATATTTT,CASSQHESLSGNTIYF
few,TRBD2,TRBV5-6,TRBJ2-3,TGTGCCAGCAGCCCAGACCGGACTAGTGCCGCAGATACGCAGTATTTT,CASSPDRTSAADTQYF
few,-,TRBV6-7,TRBJ2-7,TGTGCCAGCAGCAAACCCCCCGACAGACTAGACTCCTACGAGCAGTACTTC,CASSKPPDRLDSYEQYF
many,TRBD2,TRBV11-2,TRBJ2-5,TGTGCCAGCAGCTTAGAGATTAGCGGGACCCAAGAGACCCAGTACTTC,CASSLEISGTQETQYF
few,-,TRBV7-9,TRBJ2-3,TGTGCCAGCAGCAATACCCTAGCGGATACGCAGTATTTT,CASSNTLADTQYF
-,TRBD1,TRBV11-1,TRBJ1-5,TGTGCCAGCAGCCCCAAAGAACAGGGGGCAAGCAATCAGCCCCAGCATTTT,CASSPKEQGASNQPQHF
few,TRBD2,TRBV7-2,TRBJ2-5,TGTGCCAGCAGCCAGGGTCGGCTAGCGGGGACTCGGAGGGAGACCCAGTACTTC,CASSQGRLAGTRRETQYF
few,TRBD2,TRBV25-1,TRBJ2-3,TGTGCCAGCAGTGAATCGGAGGCTAGCGGGGGAATTCGTACGCAGTATTTT,CASSESEASGGIRTQYF
-,TRBD2,TRBV4-1,TRBJ2-5,TGCGCCAGCAGCCGCGTTGTTCCGGGACTACAAGAGACCCAGTACTTC,CASSRVVPGLQETQYF
-,TRBD2,TRBV12-5,TRBJ2-7,TGTGCTAGTGGTTTGTACCTGCCGGGACTAGCGGGGGGCCTTTCCTACGAGCAGTACTTC,CASGLYLPGLAGGLSYEQYF
few,-,TRBV29-1,TRBJ2-1,TGCAGCGTTAGGTGGGTTCGGGGGCTGAATGAGCAGTTCTTC,CSVRWVRGLNEQFF
many,-,TRBV30,TRBJ2-7,TGTGCCTGGGCTAGAGGTTCTTACGAGCAGTACTTC,CAWARGSYEQYF
-,-,TRBV19,TRBJ1-1,TGTGCCAGTAGACCGACTGGGAGGACTGAAGCTTTCTTT,CASRPTGRTEAFF
many,-,TRBV6-2/TRBV6-3,TRBJ1-1,TGTGCCAGCAGCCTCGAAGGGGTTGAAGCTTTCTTT,CASSLEGVEAFF
many,-,TRBV5-6,TRBJ1-3,TGTGCCAGCAGCTTGGCCGAACAGGGCTCTGGAAACACCATATATTTT,CASSLAEQGSGNTIYF
many,-,TRBV28,TRBJ2-3,TGTGCCAGCAGTTTTTCTAGGCCGGCCCGAGGGCCAGATACGCAGTATTTT,CASSFSRPARGPDTQYF
-,-,TRBV5-1,TRBJ2-3,TGCGCCAGCAGCTTGAATTCCGGCACAGATACGCAGTATTTT,CASSLNSGTDTQYF
many,-,TRBV2,TRBJ1-5,TGTGCCAGCAGTGAGTACAGCGGCAATCAGCCCCAGCATTTT,CASSEYSGNQPQHF
-,-,TRBV9,TRBJ1-1,TGTGCCAGCAGCGTAAGGACAGACGGTGAAGCTTTCTTT,CASSVRTDGEAFF
few,-,TRBV4-1,TRBJ1-5,TGCGCCAGCAGCCAAGTGTGGGGATATAGCAATCAGCCCCAGCATTTT,CASSQVWGYSNQPQHF
many,-,TRBV5-4,TRBJ2-3,TGTGCCAGCAGCATACGGGCCGTGAGAAATACGCAGTATTTT,CASSIRAVRNTQYF
-,-,TRBV29-1,TRBJ1-1,TGCAGCGTTGCCTCCGAGGGGAGGGTCACTGAAGCTTTCTTT,CSVASEGRVTEAFF
many,TRBD1,TRBV12-3/TRBV12-4,TRBJ1-1,TGTGCCAGCACCGAGGACAGGGCTTTCTTT,CASTEDRAFF
few,-,TRBV7-9,TRBJ2-1,TGTGCCAGCAGCTCCCCCCTCGTAGGCGACAATGAGCAGTTCTTC,CASSSPLVGDNEQFF